The T cell receptor beta chain under discussion was sequenced for a study of cytomegalovirus exposure and HLA in healthy donors. Regarding the study as a whole: For most TCR sequences rarity was the rule, although some public TCRs occurred in many donors. It was shown in a later analysis that HLA-associated TCR beta chains were more clonally expanded than other, equally common chains.

In regard to this clone: Antigen specificity is unknown.

Vbeta (60) and Jbeta (13) primers were used in the PCR. The protocol was immunoSEQ multiplex PCR, while the TCRdb copy is restricted to in-frame clones and leaves out a portion. This table holds approximately 100,000 clones, roughly 82% found once. The sequence was collected from a man aged 45-60 years in good health and CMV-seronegative. The sample was PBMCs.

The CDR3 is CASSYGTLNTEAFF. The CDR3 DNA reads as TGCGCCAGCAGCTACGGGACACTGAACACTGAAGCTTTCTTT. The chain joins TRBV5-1 to TRBJ1-1; D perhaps matches TRBD1 (6 bases). Germline assignment: CDR1 SGHRS and CDR2 YFSETQ. CDR3 length: 14 residues. V shed 3 bases and J shed 0 bases, with 9 bases lying between them.